The following is a TCR beta chain sequence with its context. Its matching antigen is unknown. This record belongs to a study of radiotherapy plus CTLA-4 blockade in lung cancer. The V gene lost 5 bases and the J gene lost 4 bases, with 16 bases spanning the gap. The CDR3 runs 15 residues. The germline gives CDR1 SGHTA, CDR2 FQGNSA. The data were produced by immunoSEQ multiplex PCR, yet TCRdb's version contains in-frame clones alone and is incomplete. The data contain approximately 35,000 clones, 85% to 90% of them singletons. Overall study findings and caveats: Once radiotherapy plus ipilimumab had been given, TCR clones derived from tumor expanded in blood. Response was reportedly best predicted by early blood T cell clone dynamics, with interferon-beta.

The material sequenced was peripheral blood, taken from a patient treated with radiotherapy plus ipilimumab. The chain links TRBV7-2 to TRBJ2-3; a weak D match, TRBD2 (5 bases). This clonotype was obtained from a human donor with non-small cell lung cancer who had stable disease on radiotherapy plus ipilimumab. CDR3 loop: CASSPQVGVSDTQYF. CDR3 coding DNA: TGTGCCAGCAGCCCACAAGTGGGAGTCTCAGATACGCAGTATTTT.